This T cell receptor beta chain was retrieved from a study of blood T cell repertoires in COVID-19. Overall study: The study drew acute and convalescent COVID-19 samples from the United States, Italy and Spain. From T cells, B-cell-depleted T cells, or PBMCs came the material, which was cDNA or gDNA.

In the original processing: Estimation of nucleated cell counts was performed using reference gene primer amplification. Profiling relied on immunoSEQ multiplex PCR, and the TCRdb table lists in-frame clones only, not all of them. The V and J calls and clone size were taken over from that table, and D and trimming were inferred from the DNA. The data show tens of thousands of clones, 70% to 85% seen once. Trimming took off 2 bases at V and 1 base at J, with 17 bases between the two ends. This CDR3 contains 17 residues. Germline CDR1 MNHNS, CDR2 SASEGT. The V gene is TRBV6-1, the J gene TRBJ2-5, with D maybe TRBD1 (5 bases). The TCR sequence derives from a man aged 80 or over with active COVID-19. The source material was peripheral blood. This CDR3 reads CASSERGPGRFQETQYF. In nucleotides, the CDR3 is TGTGCCAGCAGTGAAAGGGGTCCCGGCCGGTTCCAAGAGACCCAGTACTTC.